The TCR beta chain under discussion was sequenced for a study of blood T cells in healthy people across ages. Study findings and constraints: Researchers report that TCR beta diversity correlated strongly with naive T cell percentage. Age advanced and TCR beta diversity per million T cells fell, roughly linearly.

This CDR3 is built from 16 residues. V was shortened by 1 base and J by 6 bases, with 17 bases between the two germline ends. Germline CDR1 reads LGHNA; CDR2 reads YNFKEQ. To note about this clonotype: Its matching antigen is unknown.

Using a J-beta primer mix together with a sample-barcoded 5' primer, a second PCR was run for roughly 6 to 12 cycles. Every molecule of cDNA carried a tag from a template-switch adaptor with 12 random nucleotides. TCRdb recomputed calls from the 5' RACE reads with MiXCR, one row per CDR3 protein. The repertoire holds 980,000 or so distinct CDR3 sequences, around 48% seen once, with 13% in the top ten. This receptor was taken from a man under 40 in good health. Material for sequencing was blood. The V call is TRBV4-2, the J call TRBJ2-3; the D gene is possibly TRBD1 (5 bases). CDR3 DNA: TGTGCCAGCAGCCAAGTAGGGGCCCTCAGCTCCGATACGCAGTATTTT. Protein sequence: CASSQVGALSSDTQYF.